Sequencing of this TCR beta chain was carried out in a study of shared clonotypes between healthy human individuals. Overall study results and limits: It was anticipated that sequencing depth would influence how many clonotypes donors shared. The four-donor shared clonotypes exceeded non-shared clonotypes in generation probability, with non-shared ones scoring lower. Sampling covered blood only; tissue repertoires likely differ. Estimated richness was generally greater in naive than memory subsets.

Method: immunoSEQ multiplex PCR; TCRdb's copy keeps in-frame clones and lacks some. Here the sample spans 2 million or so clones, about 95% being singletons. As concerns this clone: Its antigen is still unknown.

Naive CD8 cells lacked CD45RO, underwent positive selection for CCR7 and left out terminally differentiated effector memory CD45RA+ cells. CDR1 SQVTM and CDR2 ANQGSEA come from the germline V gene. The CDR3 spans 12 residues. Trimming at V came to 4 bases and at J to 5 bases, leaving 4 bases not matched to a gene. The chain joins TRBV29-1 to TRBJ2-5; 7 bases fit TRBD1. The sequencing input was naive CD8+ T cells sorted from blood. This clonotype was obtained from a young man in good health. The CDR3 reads CSVGLQGETQYF. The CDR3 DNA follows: TGCAGCGTTGGGTTACAGGGGGAGACCCAGTACTTC.